A selection of T cell receptor beta chains follows, all from one sample in a study of shared clonotypes between healthy human individuals. The table came from immunoSEQ multiplex PCR; TCRdb's copy has only in-frame clones and leaves some out. The data contain some 2.4 million clones, 93% of them seen just once; the ten biggest clones take up roughly 0.39%. Sequences were obtained from naive CD4+ T cells from PBMCs. Receptor source: a man aged 18 to 30 in good health. Some clones in this sample may be carry-over from other donors' samples. CDR3s include the opening cysteine and the closing phenylalanine or tryptophan. D genes are given only for firm matches. Size values are once, few and many counts, or a class for expanded clones, and some rows have none.

size	V	J	D	CDR3	DNA
.	TRBV5-1	TRBJ2-5	.	CASSPGLTESQETQYF	TGCGCCAGCAGCCCCGGCCTGACAGAAAGCCAAGAGACCCAGTACTTC
.	TRBV5-1	TRBJ2-2	TRBD2	CASSLESGIFTGELFF	TGCGCCAGCAGCTTGGAGAGCGGGATATTCACCGGGGAGCTGTTTTTT
.	TRBV30	TRBJ2-5	.	CAWRVGTGQETQYF	TGTGCCTGGAGGGTCGGGACGGGCCAAGAGACCCAGTACTTC
.	TRBV28	TRBJ2-5	.	CASRRQVQETQYF	TGTGCCAGCAGAAGACAGGTCCAAGAGACCCAGTACTTC
few	TRBV9	TRBJ1-1	.	CASSVAPNTEAFF	TGTGCCAGCAGCGTAGCGCCGAACACTGAAGCTTTCTTT
.	TRBV19	TRBJ1-3	.	CASSIPPGNTIYF	TGTGCCAGTAGTATCCCCCCGGGAAACACCATATATTTT
.	TRBV28	TRBJ1-2	.	CASRGMGRSYGYTF	TGTGCCAGCAGGGGGATGGGCAGGTCTTACGGCTACACCTTC
once	TRBV2	TRBJ1-3	.	CASSPGQSESGNTIYF	TGTGCCAGCAGCCCCGGACAGTCCGAGAGTGGAAACACCATATATTTT
.	TRBV5-1	TRBJ2-3	.	CASSLGAVLTDTQYF	TGCGCCAGCAGCTTGGGGGCGGTACTCACAGATACGCAGTATTTT
once	TRBV12-5	TRBJ2-1	.	CASGWVTGEQFF	TGTGCTAGTGGTTGGGTAACAGGGGAGCAGTTCTTC
.	TRBV28	TRBJ2-3	.	CASSWGEITQYF	TGTGCCAGCAGTTGGGGGGAGATTACGCAGTATTTT
.	TRBV4-3	TRBJ2-7	.	CASSRSNRAAYEQYF	TGCGCCAGCAGCCGCTCCAACAGGGCTGCCTACGAGCAGTACTTC
.	TRBV5-1	TRBJ1-4	.	CASSPGATNEKLFF	TGCGCCAGCAGTCCGGGCGCAACTAATGAAAAACTGTTTTTT
few	TRBV5-1	TRBJ1-1	.	CASSNGGVRGTEAFF	TGCGCCAGCAGCAATGGGGGAGTGAGGGGCACTGAAGCTTTCTTT
.	TRBV7-2	TRBJ2-3	.	CASSPTGFRSDTQYF	TGTGCCAGCAGCCCAACAGGTTTTAGGTCCGATACGCAGTATTTT
.	TRBV18	TRBJ1-1	.	CASSTTWVRANTEAFF	TGTGCCAGCTCAACCACGTGGGTCAGGGCAAACACTGAAGCTTTCTTT
once	TRBV11-2	TRBJ1-5	.	CASSLDLGKSGQPQHF	TGTGCCAGCAGCTTAGATTTAGGGAAATCGGGACAGCCCCAGCATTTT
.	TRBV5-5	TRBJ1-4	TRBD1	CASSLRIGQGYEKLFF	TGTGCCAGCAGCCTGCGAATTGGACAGGGATACGAAAAACTGTTTTTT
.	TRBV7-9	TRBJ1-4	.	CASSPVSLGEKLFF	TGTGCCAGCAGCCCTGTGAGCCTCGGTGAAAAACTGTTTTTT
once	TRBV28	TRBJ2-6	.	CASSLEGRGLSGANVLTF	TGTGCCAGCAGTTTAGAGGGTCGCGGGTTGTCTGGGGCCAACGTCCTGACTTTC
.	TRBV18	TRBJ2-1	.	CASSPKNGLANEQFF	TGTGCCAGCTCGCCAAAAAATGGCCTGGCCAATGAGCAGTTCTTC
few	TRBV11-2	TRBJ1-5	.	CASSSLNQPQHF	TGTGCCAGCAGCTCCCTCAATCAGCCCCAGCATTTT
.	TRBV7-2	TRBJ1-1	.	CASSLVPNKAFF	TGTGCCAGCAGCTTAGTTCCGAATAAAGCTTTCTTT
.	TRBV6-5	TRBJ2-7	TRBD1	CASSRTGTGASEQYF	TGTGCCAGCAGCCGTACCGGGACAGGGGCCTCCGAGCAGTACTTC
.	TRBV4-2	TRBJ2-7	TRBD2	CASSQDLAGGRTYEQYF	TGTGCCAGCAGCCAAGATTTAGCGGGAGGCCGTACCTACGAGCAGTACTTC
.	TRBV28	TRBJ2-7	.	CASTLGRNYEQYF	TGTGCCAGCACCCTAGGACGGAACTACGAGCAGTACTTC
.	TRBV6-6	TRBJ2-3	TRBD1	CASSNPGQGTDTQYF	TGTGCCAGCAGCAACCCGGGACAGGGCACAGATACGCAGTATTTT
.	TRBV7-3	TRBJ2-3	.	CASSLIGMRTDTQYF	TGTGCCAGCAGCTTAATAGGCATGAGGACAGATACGCAGTATTTT
.	TRBV2	TRBJ1-1	.	CASSETGTLNTEAFF	TGTGCCAGCAGTGAAACAGGTACCCTGAACACTGAAGCTTTCTTT